The rows below give T cell receptor beta chains drawn from one sample of a study of T cell changes during pregnancy in multiple sclerosis. Profiled with immunoSEQ multiplex PCR; TCRdb holds only in-frame clones, not every one. Of about 85,000 clones in the sample, 80% to 95% were seen once. Sequencing used peripheral blood, obtained in the first trimester of pregnancy. The receptors originated from a female donor with multiple sclerosis, enrolled in a pregnancy study. CDR3s leave out the opening cysteine and the closing phenylalanine or tryptophan. Each record gives: V gene, J gene, D gene, CDR3 protein. The D gene is left open where the match is weak.

v_gene: TRBV5-4; j_gene: TRBJ2-1; d_gene: TRBD2; CDR3aa: ASRRTSGEAYNEQF
v_gene: TRBV29-1; j_gene: TRBJ2-1; d_gene: TRBD2; CDR3aa: SVEISGRFYSYNEQF
v_gene: TRBV18; j_gene: TRBJ1-1; d_gene: .; CDR3aa: ASSPRGIQEAF
v_gene: TRBV18; j_gene: TRBJ1-2; d_gene: .; CDR3aa: ASIQGYGYT
v_gene: TRBV6-5; j_gene: TRBJ2-5; d_gene: TRBD1; CDR3aa: ASSLTGGAGQETQY
v_gene: TRBV27; j_gene: TRBJ1-1; d_gene: .; CDR3aa: ASSSFGQEAF
v_gene: TRBV2; j_gene: TRBJ1-4; d_gene: TRBD1; CDR3aa: ASSRDSLNNEKLF
v_gene: TRBV7-2; j_gene: TRBJ1-3; d_gene: TRBD1; CDR3aa: ASSPAGTVGNTIY
v_gene: TRBV21-1; j_gene: TRBJ2-4; d_gene: .; CDR3aa: ASRKREGRKRAKNIQY
v_gene: TRBV7-2; j_gene: TRBJ2-3; d_gene: TRBD2; CDR3aa: ASSFLKRGPGADTQY
v_gene: TRBV6-4; j_gene: TRBJ2-7; d_gene: TRBD1; CDR3aa: ASSPTGQSYEQY
v_gene: TRBV11-2; j_gene: TRBJ2-1; d_gene: TRBD2; CDR3aa: ASSSTSGAYNEQF
v_gene: TRBV2; j_gene: TRBJ1-1; d_gene: .; CDR3aa: ASSEASGADTEAF
v_gene: TRBV28; j_gene: TRBJ2-7; d_gene: .; CDR3aa: ASSGSTYEQY
v_gene: TRBV11-2; j_gene: TRBJ2-7; d_gene: TRBD2; CDR3aa: ASAAGTSGYEQY